Each of the 3 T cell receptor beta chains below was sequenced from the same sample in a study of T cell responses to AZD1222 COVID-19 vaccine. Libraries were prepared by immunoSEQ multiplex PCR; TCRdb keeps only in-frame clonotypes and omits some of them. This sample has 95,000 to 150,000 clones, with more than 70% found just once. Sequenced material: peripheral blood, taken on day 0 of AZD1222 vaccination. The source is an adult in good health.

The rearrangement joins TRBV7-6 to TRBJ2-5; tentatively, D is TRBD1 or TRBD2 (7 bases each). The germline V and J ends were trimmed by 5 bases and 3 bases, with 19 bases remaining between them. CDR1 is SGHVS, CDR2 FNYEAQ, per germline. The CDR3 totals 16 residues. The CDR3 protein is CASSPSQGGGKETQYF. DNA of the CDR3: TGTGCCAGCAGCCCGTCCCAGGGGGGAGGGAAAGAGACCCAGTACTTC.

This clone was detected once. The chain recombines TRBV5-1 with TRBJ1-4; D may be TRBD1 (5 bases). Germline lookup yields CDR1 SGHRS and CDR2 YFSETQ. Deletions cut 5 bases from V and 8 bases from J, with 19 bases between. The CDR3 contains 15 residues. CDR3 in amino acids: CASRPPGGGGEKLFF. CDR3 nucleotides: TGCGCCAGCAGACCCCCCGGGGGGGGAGGAGAAAAACTGTTTTTT.

This clone came up once. The chain couples TRBV18 to TRBJ1-5; D is undetermined. The CDR3 is made up of 16 amino acids. With 1 base removed from V and 1 base from J, the gap between germline ends came to 11 bases. Per the germline V gene, CDR1 is KGHSH and CDR2 is LQKENI. CDR3: CASSPLLLGSNQPQHF. DNA for the CDR3: TGTGCCAGCTCACCACTCCTCCTGGGCAGCAATCAGCCCCAGCATTTT.